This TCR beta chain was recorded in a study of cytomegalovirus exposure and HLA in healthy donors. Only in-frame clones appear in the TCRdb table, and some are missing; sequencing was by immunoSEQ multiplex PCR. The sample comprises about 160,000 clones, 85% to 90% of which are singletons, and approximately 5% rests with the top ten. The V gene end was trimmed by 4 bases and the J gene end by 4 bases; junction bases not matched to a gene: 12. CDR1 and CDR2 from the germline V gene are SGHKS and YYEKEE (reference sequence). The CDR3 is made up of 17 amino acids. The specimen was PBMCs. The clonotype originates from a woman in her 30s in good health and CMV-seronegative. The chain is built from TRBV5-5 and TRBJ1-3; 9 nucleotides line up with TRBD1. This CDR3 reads CASSPLGTGRSGNTIYF. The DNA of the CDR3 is TGTGCCAGCAGCCCCCTCGGGACAGGGAGGTCCGGAAACACCATATATTTT.